This T cell receptor (beta chain) is from a study of blood T cells in healthy people across ages. Whenever a sample was processed, at least 6.5 million PBMCs were isolated. Sample-barcoded 5' priming and a J-beta primer mix drove a second PCR of about 6 to 12 cycles. One entry per CDR3 protein, called by TCRdb with MiXCR from the 5' RACE reads. The sample consists of about 680,000 distinct CDR3 sequences, around 45% of them appearing once. J gave up 1 base and V 11 bases, and 12 bases lay outside the gene matches. Looked up from germline, CDR1 is MNHEY and CDR2 is SMNVEV (reference sequence). The CDR3 contains 17 residues.

The material sequenced was blood. The sequence derives from an older woman in good health. The chain employs TRBV27 and TRBJ2-2, with 11 nucleotides matching TRBD2. The CDR3, as DNA: TGTGCCTCATCGGGACTAGCGGATAAGGGGAACACCGGGGAGCTGTTTTTT. Residues: CASSGLADKGNTGELFF.